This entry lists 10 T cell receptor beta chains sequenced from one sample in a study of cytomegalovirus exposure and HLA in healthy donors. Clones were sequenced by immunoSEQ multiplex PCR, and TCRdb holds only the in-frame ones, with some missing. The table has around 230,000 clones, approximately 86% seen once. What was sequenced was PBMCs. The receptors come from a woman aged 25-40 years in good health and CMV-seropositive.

CDR3 region: CASSLTQGYEQYF. The CDR3 DNA follows: TGTGCCAGCAGCTTAACACAGGGCTACGAGCAGTACTTC. The V gene is TRBV11-3, the J gene TRBJ2-7; weak D call: TRBD1 (6 bases). The CDR3 sequence is 13 residues long. CDR1 and CDR2 from the germline V gene are SGHNT and YENEEA. Trimming removed 2 bases from V and 3 bases from J, with 8 bases in between. Filled out from reference TRBV11-3 and TRBJ2-7, the complete variable domain reads EAGVVQSPRYKIIEKKQPVAFWCNPISGHNTLYWYLQNLGQGPELLIRYENEEAVDDSQLPKDRFSAERLKGVDSTLKIQPAELGDSAVYLCASSLTQGYEQYFGPGTRLTVT.

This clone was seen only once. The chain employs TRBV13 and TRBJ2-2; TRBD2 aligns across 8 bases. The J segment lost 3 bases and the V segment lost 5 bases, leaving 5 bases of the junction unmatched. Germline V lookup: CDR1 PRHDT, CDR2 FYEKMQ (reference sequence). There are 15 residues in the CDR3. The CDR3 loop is CASSPGLEDTGELFF. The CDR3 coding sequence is TGTGCCAGCAGCCCGGGACTAGAAGACACCGGGGAGCTGTTTTTT.

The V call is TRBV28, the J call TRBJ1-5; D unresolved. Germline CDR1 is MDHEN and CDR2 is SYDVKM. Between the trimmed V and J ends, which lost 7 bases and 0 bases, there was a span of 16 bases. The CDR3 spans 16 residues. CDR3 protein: CASTTVEGTSNQPQHF. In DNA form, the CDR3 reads TGTGCCAGCACCACCGTAGAGGGAACTAGCAATCAGCCCCAGCATTTT.

In nucleotides, the CDR3 is TGTGCCAGCAGCTTGGAGGGACAGTCTTCGAGAACGATTGAAAAACTGTTTTTT. It codes for CASSLEGQSSRTIEKLFF. The chain links TRBV5-8 to TRBJ1-4; 7 positions agree with TRBD1. The CDR3 is 18 residues long. CDR1 and CDR2 from the germline V gene are SGHTS and YDEGEE. Trimming took 0 bases from V and 7 from J; bases not matched to a gene: 15.

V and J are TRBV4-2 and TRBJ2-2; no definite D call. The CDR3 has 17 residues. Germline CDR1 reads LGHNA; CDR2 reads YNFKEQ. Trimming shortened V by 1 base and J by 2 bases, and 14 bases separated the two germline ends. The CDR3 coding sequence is TGTGCCAGCAGCCAAGCGTCTTCGACTTCCAACACCGGGGAGCTGTTTTTT. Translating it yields CASSQASSTSNTGELFF.

CDR3 DNA sequence: TGTGCCAGCAGCGGGACTAGCGGGAGATCAGCCGAGCAGTACTTC. Encoded protein: CASSGTSGRSAEQYF. This chain joins TRBV9 and TRBJ2-7, with 13 bases aligning to TRBD2. Germline V lookup: CDR1 SGDLS, CDR2 YYNGEE. V gave up 3 bases and J gave up 6 bases; unmatched junction bases: 6. This CDR3 is 15 amino acids long.

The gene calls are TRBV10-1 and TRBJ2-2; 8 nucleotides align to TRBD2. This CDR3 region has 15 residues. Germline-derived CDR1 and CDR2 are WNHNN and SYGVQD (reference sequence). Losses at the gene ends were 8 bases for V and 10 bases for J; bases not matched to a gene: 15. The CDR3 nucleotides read TGCGCCAGCGGACGAGCGGGAGCCAAGTTGGAGGAGCTGTTTTTT. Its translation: CASGRAGAKLEELFF.

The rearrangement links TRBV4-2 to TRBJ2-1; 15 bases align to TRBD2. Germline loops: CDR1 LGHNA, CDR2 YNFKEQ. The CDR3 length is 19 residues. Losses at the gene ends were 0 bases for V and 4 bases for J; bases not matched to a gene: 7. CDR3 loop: CASSQDLRGTSGRYNEQFF. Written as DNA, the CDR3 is TGTGCCAGCAGCCAAGATCTGAGAGGGACTAGCGGGAGGTACAATGAGCAGTTCTTC.

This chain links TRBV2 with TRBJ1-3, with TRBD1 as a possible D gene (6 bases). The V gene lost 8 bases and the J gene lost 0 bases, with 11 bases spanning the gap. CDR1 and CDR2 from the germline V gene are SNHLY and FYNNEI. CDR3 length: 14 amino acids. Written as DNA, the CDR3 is TGTGCCAGCGTGGACAGATCCTCTGGAAACACCATATATTTT. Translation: CASVDRSSGNTIYF.

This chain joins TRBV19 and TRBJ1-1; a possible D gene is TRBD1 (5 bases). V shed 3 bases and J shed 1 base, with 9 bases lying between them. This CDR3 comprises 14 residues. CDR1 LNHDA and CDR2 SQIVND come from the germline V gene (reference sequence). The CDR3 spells CASSIRVANTEAFF. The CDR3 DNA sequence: TGTGCCAGTAGTATCAGGGTGGCGAACACTGAAGCTTTCTTT.